These 4 T cell receptor beta chains share one sample of origin, sequenced in a study of cytomegalovirus exposure and HLA in healthy donors. TCRdb's table, derived via immunoSEQ multiplex PCR, lists solely in-frame clones and lacks some. The sample lists 120,000 to 150,000 clones; about 87% were seen once. Sequenced sample: PBMCs. The receptors here all came from a young man in good health and CMV-seropositive.

The sample holds one count of this clone. The CDR3 nucleotides are TGTGCCAGCAGTTACCGGGAGGGTAATGAGCAGTTCTTC. Translated: CASSYREGNEQFF. The chain links TRBV6-5 to TRBJ2-1; TRBD2 matches at 8 bases. V gave up 2 bases and J gave up 7 bases; unmatched junction bases: 1. The length of the CDR3 is 13 residues. The V gene's germline CDR1 is MNHEY and CDR2 SVGAGI.

This chain joins TRBV2 and TRBJ2-5; no reliable D call. The CDR3 extends over 14 amino acids. V lost 5 bases, J lost 4 bases, and 14 bases lay in between. Per germline, CDR1 SNHLY and CDR2 FYNNEI. The CDR3 is CASSLTWSGETQYF. CDR3 nucleotides: TGTGCCAGCAGTCTGACTTGGTCGGGAGAGACCCAGTACTTC.

This clone has just one count. The chain has TRBV29-1 and TRBJ1-2, with a weak D call TRBD1 (6 bases). Germline loops: CDR1 SQVTM, CDR2 ANQGSEA. V lost 6 bases and J lost 1, with 18 bases in between. This CDR3 spans 15 amino acids. The CDR3 reads CSVAVGSGVNYGYTF. CDR3 coding DNA: TGCAGCGTCGCTGTCGGTTCAGGGGTTAACTATGGCTACACCTTC.

The V call is TRBV27, the J call TRBJ2-7; a possible D gene is TRBD2 (5 bases). The CDR3 length is 14 residues. Germline V CDR1 and CDR2: MNHEY, SMNVEV (reference sequence). Trimming shortened V by 5 bases and J by 3 bases, and 14 bases separated the two germline ends. Written as DNA, the CDR3 is TGTGCCAGCAGTAGAGCGGCAACACACTACGAGCAGTACTTC. Protein: CASSRAATHYEQYF.